This T cell receptor (beta chain) originates from a study of blood T cell repertoires in COVID-19. Across the study: Both acute and convalescent COVID-19 samples were obtained from the United States, Italy and Spain. In each case, the material was cDNA or gDNA derived from T cells, B-cell-depleted T cells, or PBMCs.

CDR1 and CDR2 from the germline V gene are MDHEN and SYDVKM. The CDR3 has 13 amino acids. Deletions cut 10 bases from V and 4 bases from J, with 16 bases between. The method was immunoSEQ multiplex PCR; TCRdb's version includes in-frame clones alone and lacks a portion of them. Counted here are around 130,000 clones, 75% to 90% occurring once; the ten biggest clones make up approximately 30%. Sequencing was carried out using peripheral blood. This TCR derives from a man between 65 and 79 years old with active or convalescent COVID-19. The rearrangement uses TRBV28 and TRBJ1-2; D may be TRBD1 (5 bases). The CDR3, as DNA: TGTGCCACCACCCGGGGGACGGCCTATGGCTACACCTTC. This codes for CATTRGTAYGYTF.